These 11 T cell receptor beta chains came from one sample sequenced in a study of T-cell reconstitution after alpha-beta-depleted transplantation in children listed by TCRdb under 2016. The library relied on PCR. For sequencing, an Illumina HiSeq 2500 was employed. Molecular barcoding was employed in the preparation of TCR libraries, with unique molecular identifiers being used to normalize TCRbeta repertoire quantification. TCRdb reanalyzed the raw reads on its own, using fastp at Q25 for trimming and MiXCR for clone calling, and kept in-frame beta chains. Every CDR3 protein is listed once, alongside the most common genes and DNA of its rows. This sample comprises roughly 300,000 distinct CDR3 sequences, more than 9% of them detected only once. Jointly, the top ten make up about 9.5% of the sample. The specimen was PBMCs from the stem cell graft donor, collected from the stem cell graft. The receptors derive from a human donor who donated a stem cell graft to a child with SCID.

The chain uses TRBV6-5 and TRBJ2-1; D is unresolved. The CDR3 has 12 residues. Looked up from germline, CDR1 is MNHEY and CDR2 is SVGAGI. V was clipped by 5 bases and J by 6 bases, with 8 bases between them. As DNA, the CDR3 is TGTGCCAGCAGTAAGACATTCAATGAGCAGTTCTTC. Its protein product is CASSKTFNEQFF.

The chain uses TRBV11-1 and TRBJ2-7; a weak D match, TRBD2 (6 bases). Per germline, CDR1 SGHAT and CDR2 FQDESV (reference sequence). Trimming removed 4 bases at V and 5 bases at J, with 15 bases between. CDR3 length: 14 amino acids. CDR3 nucleotides: TGTGCCAGCAGCTCTGGCGGGGTCCTCGACGAGCAGTACTTC. Protein product: CASSSGGVLDEQYF.

This chain connects TRBV7-9 to TRBJ2-1, with D possibly matching TRBD1 (5 bases). V was shortened by 2 bases and J by 3 bases, with 14 bases between the two germline ends. Germline V gene lookup returns CDR1 SEHNR and CDR2 FQNEAQ (reference sequence). This CDR3 region has 16 residues. CDR3 nucleotides: TGTGCCAGCAGCTTAACACACTTCGACAGCTACAATGAGCAGTTCTTC. Translated, it gives CASSLTHFDSYNEQFF.

The chain uses TRBV12-5 and TRBJ2-7; 7 bases align to TRBD1. V dropped 0 bases and J dropped 2; count of bases not matched to a gene: 7. The CDR3 totals 16 residues. The V gene's germline CDR1 is LGHNT and CDR2 FRNRAP. The CDR3 coding sequence is TGTGCTAGTGGTTTGGTGGCCCGCAGGGGGACCTACGAGCAGTACTTC. This encodes CASGLVARRGTYEQYF.

This clonotype was seen more than once but under ten times. The chain recombines TRBV7-9 with TRBJ2-7, with D possibly being TRBD1 (6 bases). This CDR3 spans 15 amino acids. The ends were cut back, 4 bases at V and 3 bases at J, with 16 bases in the middle. The V gene's germline CDR1 is SEHNR and CDR2 FQNEAQ (reference sequence). The CDR3 nucleotides read TGTGCCAGCAGCTCCGACCTACAGGGATACTACGAGCAGTACTTC. This encodes CASSSDLQGYYEQYF.

This clonotype came up many times. The chain joins TRBV12-3 or TRBV12-4 to TRBJ2-7, with D uncertain. The CDR3 has 13 residues. Trimming took off 6 bases at V and 1 base at J, with 10 bases between the two ends. CDR3 loop: CASSPPPSYEQYF. In DNA form, the CDR3 reads TGTGCCAGCAGCCCTCCCCCGTCCTACGAGCAGTACTTC.

This clonotype has a handful of counts. The V call is TRBV12-3 or TRBV12-4, the J call TRBJ1-4, with no clear D. V shed 3 bases and J shed 7 bases, with 6 bases lying between them. This CDR3 contains 12 residues. The CDR3, as DNA: TGTGCCAGCAGTTTTTTCGGTGAAAAACTGTTTTTT. As protein: CASSFFGEKLFF.

This clonotype was seen more than once but under ten times. For the CDR3, the DNA is TGTGCCAGCAGTCACCCAGGAAGGGTCTACGAGCAGTACTTC. The encoded protein is CASSHPGRVYEQYF. The genes are TRBV27 and TRBJ2-7; the D is unclear. The V end was cut by 5 bases, the J end by 3 bases, with 14 bases between. CDR3 length: 14 amino acids. The germline gives CDR1 MNHEY, CDR2 SMNVEV (reference sequence).

The J gene is TRBJ1-6, the V gene TRBV7-9, with D hard to call. The CDR3 spans 15 residues. The germline V gene encodes CDR1 SEHNR and CDR2 FQNEAQ (reference sequence). With 7 bases removed from V and 6 bases from J, the gap between germline ends came to 16 bases. Here the CDR3 reads CASTHGGEANSPLHF. CDR3 in DNA: TGTGCCAGCACCCACGGCGGAGAGGCTAATTCACCCCTCCACTTT.

There are a few counts of this clonotype. This rearrangement joins TRBV20-1 to TRBJ1-1; unclear D gene. CDR1 is DFQATT, CDR2 SNEGSKA, per germline (reference sequence). The CDR3 covers 16 residues. V was pared by 3 bases and J by 1 base, with 18 bases between. This CDR3 reads CSASQLGTVPNTEAFF. The CDR3 DNA follows: TGCAGTGCTAGCCAACTGGGAACAGTGCCGAACACTGAAGCTTTCTTT.

The CDR3 protein is CASSPGTGVEKLFF. The CDR3 DNA reads as TGCGCCAGCAGCCCCGGGACAGGGGTTGAAAAACTGTTTTTT. This rearrangement joins TRBV4-1 to TRBJ1-4, with TRBD1 identical over 10 bases. The germline gives CDR1 MGHRA, CDR2 YSYEKL. V lost 4 bases to trimming and J lost 7 bases; unmatched junction nucleotides: 3. The CDR3 contains 14 residues.